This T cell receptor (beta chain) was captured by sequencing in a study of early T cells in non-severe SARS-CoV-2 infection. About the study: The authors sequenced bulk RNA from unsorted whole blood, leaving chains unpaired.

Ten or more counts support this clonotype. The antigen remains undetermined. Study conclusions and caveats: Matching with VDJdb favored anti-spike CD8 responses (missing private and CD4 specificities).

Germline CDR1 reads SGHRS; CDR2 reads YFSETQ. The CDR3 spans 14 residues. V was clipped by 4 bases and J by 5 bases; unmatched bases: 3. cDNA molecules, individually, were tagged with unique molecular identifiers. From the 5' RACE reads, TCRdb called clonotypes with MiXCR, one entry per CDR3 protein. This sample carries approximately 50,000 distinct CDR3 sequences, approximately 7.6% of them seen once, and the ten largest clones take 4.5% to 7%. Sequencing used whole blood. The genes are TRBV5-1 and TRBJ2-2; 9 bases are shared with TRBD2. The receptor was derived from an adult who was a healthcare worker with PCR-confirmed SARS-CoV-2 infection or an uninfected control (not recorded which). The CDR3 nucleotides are TGCGCCAGCAGCGGGACTAGCCTGACCGGGGAGCTGTTTTTT. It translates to CASSGTSLTGELFF. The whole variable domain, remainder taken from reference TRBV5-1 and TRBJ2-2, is KAGVTQTPRYLIKTRGQQVTLSCSPISGHRSVSWYQQTPGQGLQFLFEYFSETQRNKGNFPGRFSGRQFSNSRSEMNVSTLELGDSALYLCASSGTSLTGELFFGEGSRLTVL.